This TCR beta chain was sequenced during a study of blood T cell repertoires in COVID-19. Study background: Sample material is recorded as cDNA or gDNA derived from T cells, B-cell-depleted T cells, or PBMCs.

Assay: immunoSEQ multiplex PCR; the TCRdb copy retains only in-frame clones and omits some. The data show 310,000 or so clones, 86% seen once. CDR1 and CDR2 from the germline V gene are MRHNA and SNTAGT. Germline trimming cut 2 bases from V and 4 bases from J; bases unmatched to any gene: 5. This CDR3 region has 15 residues. Participants spanned ages 18 to 89 years and resided in fewer than 30 US areas. All recovered Cohort 3 donors got two negative PCRs, got clearance, or saw symptom resolution. The sequenced sample was PBMCs or T cells enriched from blood (not recorded which). The clonotype comes from a woman in her late teens or twenties who had recovered from COVID-19. V is TRBV6-4 and J is TRBJ1-5; TRBD1 agrees at 7 bases. The CDR3 sequence is CASSDRAGGNQPQHF. The CDR3 nucleotides read TGTGCCAGCAGTGACCGGGCAGGGGGGAATCAGCCCCAGCATTTT.